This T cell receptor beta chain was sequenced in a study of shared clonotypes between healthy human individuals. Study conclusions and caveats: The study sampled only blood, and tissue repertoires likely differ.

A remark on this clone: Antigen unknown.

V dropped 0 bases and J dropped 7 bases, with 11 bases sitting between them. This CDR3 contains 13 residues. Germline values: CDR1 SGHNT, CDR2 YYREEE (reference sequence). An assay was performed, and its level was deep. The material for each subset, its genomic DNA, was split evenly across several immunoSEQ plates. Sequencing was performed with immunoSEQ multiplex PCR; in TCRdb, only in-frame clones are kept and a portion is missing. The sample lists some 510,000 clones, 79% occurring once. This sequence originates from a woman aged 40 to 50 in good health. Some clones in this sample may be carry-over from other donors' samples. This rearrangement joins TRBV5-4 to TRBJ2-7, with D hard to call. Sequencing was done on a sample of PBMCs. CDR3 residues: CASSLESSREQYF. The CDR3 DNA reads TGTGCCAGCAGCTTGGAAAGCTCCCGGGAGCAGTACTTC.